This note documents a single TCR beta chain sequence. Its antigen is not identified. These data are taken from a study of T cells in Graves' hyperthyroidism and ophthalmopathy. Study at large: Prior to any treatment, at the point of initial diagnosis, peripheral blood was collected.

Overall study results and limits: Ophthalmopathy and stable hyperthyroidism were told apart by a 13 V-J model.

Using RNA transcripts as the source, TCR beta CDR3 regions were amplified. The HTBI set primed first-round TCR CDR3 RT-PCR. TCRdb used MiXCR to reprocess the multiplex PCR reads, holding one entry per CDR3 protein. The table shows approximately 530,000 distinct CDR3 sequences, with over 15% occurring only once. The germline V gene encodes CDR1 DFQATT and CDR2 SNEGSKA (reference sequence). The CDR3 sequence is 14 residues long. V was shortened by 2 bases and J by 9 bases, with 17 bases between the two germline ends. The sequence was collected from a woman aged 18-30 years with Graves' hyperthyroidism. The sample was blood. The V gene is TRBV20-1, the J gene TRBJ2-4; no reliable D call. The CDR3 loop reads CSARNDASEVIQYF. The CDR3 DNA reads as TGCAGTGCTAGAAATGATGCCTCCGAGGTCATTCAGTACTTC.